Below, 30 T cell receptor beta chains from the same sample are listed, as sequenced in a study of graft-versus-host responses after intestinal transplantation. Here immunoSEQ multiplex PCR was the method, and the copy in TCRdb shows in-frame clones only, minus some. The sample records over 35,000 clones, under 95% being singletons. The sample was PBMCs, taken approximately 300 days after intestinal transplant. These receptors were obtained from a human patient who received an intestinal transplant, so some T cells may come from the graft donor.

This clone is a singleton in its sample. The chain combines TRBV2 with TRBJ1-2; 7 bases agree with TRBD1. Germline V gene lookup returns CDR1 SNHLY and CDR2 FYNNEI. The CDR3 is 14 residues long. J was trimmed by 2 bases and V by 4 bases; bases with no gene match: 4. This chain's CDR3 is CASSADRANYGYTF. In DNA form, the CDR3 reads TGTGCCAGCAGTGCTGACAGGGCCAACTATGGCTACACCTTC.

V is TRBV4-1 and J is TRBJ2-7; the match to TRBD2 covers 14 bases. Germline loops: CDR1 MGHRA, CDR2 YSYEKL. V shed 4 bases, J shed 3 bases, and the junction held 2 bases outside the gene matches. The CDR3 sequence is 15 residues long. For the CDR3, the DNA is TGCGCCAGCAGCCCCGGGACTAGCGGGAGCTACGAGCAGTACTTC. Its protein is CASSPGTSGSYEQYF.

The CDR3 loop is CASSAGQGTDQPQHF. The CDR3 DNA is TGTGCCAGCAGCGCGGGACAGGGCACCGATCAGCCCCAGCATTTT. The chain combines TRBV6-6 with TRBJ1-5; TRBD1 matches 9 bases. This CDR3 has 15 amino acids. Germline-derived CDR1 and CDR2 are MNHNY and SVGAGI (reference sequence). V was pared by 6 bases and J by 5 bases, with 8 bases of the junction left unmatched.

The chain couples TRBV28 to TRBJ2-7; no clear D gene. V lost 5 bases and J lost 4, with 6 bases in between. The CDR3 spans 11 residues. Germline CDR1 MDHEN, CDR2 SYDVKM. The CDR3 DNA reads TGTGCCAGCAGTATGAAGTACGAGCAGTACTTC. Translation: CASSMKYEQYF.

In DNA form, the CDR3 reads TGTGCCAGCAGCTTAGGTAGCGGGGACAGGGTGATCTCTGGAAACACCATATATTTT. Residues: CASSLGSGDRVISGNTIYF. This chain connects TRBV13 to TRBJ1-3; 9 bases line up with TRBD1. The CDR3 sequence is 19 residues long. Germline CDR1 PRHDT, CDR2 FYEKMQ (reference sequence). V shed 0 bases and J 0 bases; nucleotides not matched to a gene: 9.

The genes are TRBV7-8 and TRBJ1-5; D perhaps matches TRBD1 (5 bases). The length of the CDR3 is 14 residues. V lost 1 base and J 4 bases, leaving 8 bases between the germline ends. Per germline, CDR1 SGHVS and CDR2 FQNEAQ. The CDR3 is CASSLDRQNQPQHF. DNA for the CDR3: TGTGCCAGCAGCTTAGATAGACAGAATCAGCCCCAGCATTTT.

This chain joins TRBV5-1 and TRBJ2-5, with 16 bases fitting TRBD2. Judging by the DNA end, TRBJ2-7 fits better; the J call may be wrong. The CDR3 spans 19 residues. From germline, CDR1 is SGHRS and CDR2 YFSETQ. This CDR3 is CASRAAPGLAGGFVYEQYF. CDR3 coding DNA: TGCGCCAGCAGGGCTGCTCCGGGACTAGCGGGAGGGTTTGTCTACGAGCAGTACTTC.

This clone has a single count. J is TRBJ2-1 and V is TRBV25-1; possible D gene TRBD2, 6 bases. The germline V gene has CDR1 MGHDK and CDR2 SYGVNS. The CDR3 is 17 amino acids. The ends were cut back, 4 bases at V and 6 bases at J, with 22 bases in the middle. The CDR3 DNA sequence: TGTGCCAGCAGTGGTCCGGGACTTGGGCGTGGGCGCAATGAGCAGTTCTTC. Its translation is CASSGPGLGRGRNEQFF. The variable domain in full, completed from reference TRBV25-1 and TRBJ2-1, reads EADIYQTPRYLVIGTGKKITLECSQTMGHDKMYWYQQDPGMELHLIHYSYGVNSTEKGDLSSESTVSRIRTEHFPLTLESARPSHTSQYLCASSGPGLGRGRNEQFFGPGTRLTVL.

V and J are TRBV6-6 and TRBJ2-7; 12 bases map to TRBD1. CDR1 MNHNY and CDR2 SVGAGI come from the germline V gene (reference sequence). This CDR3 has 13 residues. Trimming at V came to 8 bases and at J to 5 bases, leaving 4 bases not matched to a gene. The CDR3 bases are TGTGCCAGCTCCGGGACAGGGGGCCACGAGCAGTACTTC. The encoded protein is CASSGTGGHEQYF.

The chain recombines TRBV5-6 with TRBJ2-7, with TRBD1 matching 8 bases. From germline, CDR1 is SGHDT and CDR2 YYEEEE. The CDR3 has 14 amino acids. V gave up 4 bases and J gave up 3 bases; unmatched junction bases: 6. CDR3 region: CASSPGGAGYEQYF. The CDR3 DNA sequence: TGTGCCAGCAGCCCAGGGGGCGCTGGCTACGAGCAGTACTTC.

The genes are TRBV5-1 and TRBJ2-2, with D perhaps matching TRBD1 or TRBD2 (7 bases each). Germline CDR1 is SGHRS and CDR2 is YFSETQ. The V end lost 3 bases, the J end lost 2 bases, and 17 bases lay between the germline ends. The CDR3 runs 17 residues. The CDR3: CASSSLSGTDNTGELFF. The CDR3 coding sequence is TGCGCCAGCAGCTCTCTGAGCGGGACAGACAACACCGGGGAGCTGTTTTTT.

The V call is TRBV28, the J call TRBJ2-7, with D unresolved. The CDR3 extends over 11 amino acids. V lost 3 bases to trimming and J lost 4 bases, with 4 bases between them. CDR1 and CDR2 (germline): MDHEN, SYDVKM. The DNA for the CDR3 is TGTGCCAGCAGTTTGAAGTACGAGCAGTACTTC. Translation: CASSLKYEQYF.

This chain uses TRBV4-1 with TRBJ2-5, with TRBD1 matching over 11 bases. CDR3 length equals 15 residues. The J segment lost 5 bases and the V segment lost 4 bases, leaving 6 bases of the junction unmatched. CDR1 MGHRA and CDR2 YSYEKL come from the germline V gene. CDR3 residues: CASSRRTGGLETQYF. CDR3 DNA: TGCGCCAGCAGCCGTAGGACAGGGGGCTTGGAGACCCAGTACTTC.

The V call is TRBV18, the J call TRBJ1-3; 10 bases are a match to TRBD1. Germline CDR1 KGHSH, CDR2 LQKENI. V dropped 3 bases and J dropped 2; count of bases not matched to a gene: 4. The CDR3 contains 16 residues. The DNA of the CDR3 is TGTGCCAGCTCACCTAGGACAGGGGGAACTGGAAACACCATATATTTT. Protein product: CASSPRTGGTGNTIYF.

This chain links TRBV9 with TRBJ2-3, with TRBD2 matching 9 bases. Germline CDR1 SGDLS, CDR2 YYNGEE. V lost 0 bases to trimming and J lost 0 bases; unmatched junction nucleotides: 11. The CDR3 length is 19 residues. CDR3 nucleotides: TGTGCCAGCAGCGTAGGTTCAGCGGGAGGCACTCTCAGCACAGATACGCAGTATTTT. Amino acid sequence: CASSVGSAGGTLSTDTQYF. The entire variable domain, with the rest obtained from reference TRBV9 and TRBJ2-3, is as follows: DSGVTQTPKHLITATGQRVTLRCSPRSGDLSVYWYQQSLDQGLQFLIQYYNGEERAKGNILERFSAQQFPDLHSELNLSSLELGDSALYFCASSVGSAGGTLSTDTQYFGPGTRLTVL.

V is TRBV16 and J is TRBJ1-2, with D perhaps TRBD1 (6 bases). The CDR3 has 15 residues. Germline lookup yields CDR1 KGHSY and CDR2 FQNENV. Trimming took off 0 bases at V and 2 bases at J, with 10 bases between the two ends. In DNA, the CDR3 is TGTGCCAGCAGCCAATCACGGGGGGCAAACTATGGCTACACCTTC. Its protein product is CASSQSRGANYGYTF.

This sequence joins TRBV25-1 and TRBJ1-1; D is uncertain. V was cut by 1 base and J by 0 bases, with 9 bases left in between. Germline assignment: CDR1 MGHDK and CDR2 SYGVNS. The CDR3 loop spans 15 amino acids. The CDR3 coding sequence is TGTGCCAGCAGTGAATTGAAGAATATGAACACTGAAGCTTTCTTT. Protein: CASSELKNMNTEAFF.

Concerning this clone itself: The sample holds other DNA sequences that translate to the same CDR3. The chain has TRBV5-5 and TRBJ2-7; D is unclear. Trimming took 1 base from V and 3 from J, leaving 8 bases between them. The CDR3 contains 13 residues. The germline CDR1 and CDR2 sequences are SGHKS and YYEKEE (reference sequence). DNA of the CDR3: TGTGCCAGCAGCTTGTGGGCCGACTACGAGCAGTACTTC. Protein product: CASSLWADYEQYF.

The chain recombines TRBV5-4 with TRBJ1-1; D is possibly TRBD1 (5 bases). Germline values: CDR1 SGHNT, CDR2 YYREEE (reference sequence). V lost 2 bases, J lost 3 bases, and 17 bases lay in between. CDR3 length: 16 amino acids. In DNA form, the CDR3 reads TGTGCCAGCAGCTTCCGACAGACACGGAGGCACACTGAAGCTTTCTTT. Encoded protein: CASSFRQTRRHTEAFF.

The V gene is TRBV29-1, the J gene TRBJ2-1, with a possible D match to TRBD1 (6 bases). Germline lookup yields CDR1 SQVTM and CDR2 ANQGSEA. The CDR3 has 17 amino acids. Deletions cut 3 bases from V and 6 bases from J, with 24 bases between. The CDR3: CSVESPDTIQGVNEQFF. In DNA, the CDR3 is TGCAGCGTTGAGAGCCCGGACACTATACAGGGAGTCAATGAGCAGTTCTTC.

The chain has TRBV10-3 and TRBJ2-3, with TRBD2 identical over 10 bases. Trimming removed 10 bases from V and 3 bases from J; junction bases left unmatched: 7. CDR3 size: 14 residues. CDR1 is ENHRY, CDR2 SYGVKD, per germline. CDR3 loop: CATKKLAGTDTQYF. The CDR3 DNA sequence: TGTGCCACCAAGAAACTAGCGGGAACAGATACGCAGTATTTT.

The chain couples TRBV6-6 to TRBJ2-1; 8 bases agree with TRBD1. The junction had 3 bases not matched to a gene; V was cut back by 6 bases and J by 8 bases. The CDR3 length is 12 residues. Germline V gene sequence: CDR1 MNHNY, CDR2 SVGAGI (reference sequence). The CDR3 sequence is CASSPTGDEQFF. Here the CDR3 DNA reads TGTGCCAGCAGCCCGACAGGGGATGAGCAGTTCTTC.

This chain links TRBV11-1 with TRBJ2-1; no clear D gene. The V and J ends lost 5 bases and 5 bases respectively, with 22 bases between them. The CDR3 extends over 17 amino acids. Germline CDR1 reads SGHAT; CDR2 reads FQDESV (reference sequence). The CDR3 loop is CASSHTWSFLGNNEQFF. The CDR3 DNA reads TGTGCCAGCAGCCACACCTGGTCCTTTTTGGGAAACAATGAGCAGTTCTTC.

In regard to this clone: At one of its ends the junction is not consistent with the germline gene, which may arise from a read error. This same CDR3 is encoded by further DNA sequences in the sample. The rearrangement uses TRBV29-1 and TRBJ1-1; D is unclear. The germline gives CDR1 SQVTM, CDR2 ANQGSEA. The CDR3 extends over 13 amino acids. The CDR3 region is CSVKWTGYTEAFF. CDR3 bases: TGCAGCGTGAAATGGACGGGGTATACTGAGGCTTTCTTT.

The chain carries TRBV6-5 and TRBJ1-3, with 9 bases lining up with TRBD1. CDR1 is MNHEY and CDR2 is SVGAGI in the germline V gene. V was pared by 0 bases and J by 4 bases, with 1 base of the junction left unmatched. This CDR3 comprises 15 residues. As DNA, the CDR3 is TGTGCCAGCAGTTACTCGGGGACAGGGGGAAACACCATATATTTT. Its protein product is CASSYSGTGGNTIYF.

This clone was observed a few times. The chain is built from TRBV10-3 and TRBJ1-6; perhaps TRBD1 as D (6 bases). Germline V gene sequence: CDR1 ENHRY, CDR2 SYGVKD. The CDR3 contains 11 residues. The V gene lost 10 bases and the J gene lost 9 bases, with 10 bases spanning the gap. This CDR3 reads CAKQGSSPLHF. CDR3 nucleotide sequence: TGTGCCAAACAGGGAAGTTCACCCCTCCACTTT.

V is TRBV18 and J is TRBJ2-2, with D uncertain. Trimming removed 6 bases from V and 5 bases from J, with 7 bases in between. Germline-derived CDR1 and CDR2 are KGHSH and LQKENI. The length of the CDR3 is 12 residues. CDR3 residues: CASSHRTGELFF. The CDR3 region has the DNA TGTGCCAGCTCTCATAGGACCGGGGAGCTGTTTTTT.

This chain joins TRBV30 and TRBJ1-3; tentatively, D is TRBD1 (5 bases). This CDR3 is 13 amino acids long. Germline V gene lookup returns CDR1 GTSNPN and CDR2 SVGIG (reference sequence). V was shortened by 0 bases and J by 3 bases, with 6 bases between the two germline ends. The CDR3, as DNA: TGTGCCTGGAGTGTGGGGGTTGGAAACACCATATATTTT. It encodes CAWSVGVGNTIYF.

The V call is TRBV2, the J call TRBJ1-5; 7 bases map to TRBD1. Germline V lookup: CDR1 SNHLY, CDR2 FYNNEI. CDR3 length equals 13 residues. Trimming removed 4 bases from V and 4 bases from J; junction bases left unmatched: 1. DNA for the CDR3: TGTGCCAGCAGTGGGACAGGTAATCAGCCCCAGCATTTT. Translated, it gives CASSGTGNQPQHF.

This clone was detected only once. This chain links TRBV2 with TRBJ2-1; D unresolved. Germline assignment: CDR1 SNHLY and CDR2 FYNNEI. Between the trimmed V and J ends, which lost 4 bases and 5 bases, there was a span of 3 bases. This CDR3 spans 11 amino acids. CDR3 loop: CASSVDNEQFF. The CDR3 DNA reads as TGTGCCAGCAGTGTGGACAATGAGCAGTTCTTC.